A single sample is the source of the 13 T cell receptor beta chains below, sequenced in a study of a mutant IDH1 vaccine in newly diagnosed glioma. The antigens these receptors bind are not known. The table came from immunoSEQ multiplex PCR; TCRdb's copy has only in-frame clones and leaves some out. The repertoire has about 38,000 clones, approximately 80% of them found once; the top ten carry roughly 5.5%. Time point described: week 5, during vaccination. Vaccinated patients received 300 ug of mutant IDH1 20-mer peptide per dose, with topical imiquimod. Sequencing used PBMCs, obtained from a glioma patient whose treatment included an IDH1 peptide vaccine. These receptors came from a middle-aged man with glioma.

CDR3 in DNA: TGCGCCAGCAGCTTGGCCGTGTTGGGGATAGGCGGGGAGACCCAGTACTTC. Protein: CASSLAVLGIGGETQYF. This chain uses TRBV5-1 with TRBJ2-5; a weak D match, TRBD2 (5 bases). Trimming removed 0 bases at V and 5 bases at J, with 20 bases between. This CDR3 is built from 17 residues. Germline V gives CDR1 SGHRS, CDR2 YFSETQ. The variable domain in full, with the rest retrieved from reference TRBV5-1 and TRBJ2-5, is KAGVTQTPRYLIKTRGQQVTLSCSPISGHRSVSWYQQTPGQGLQFLFEYFSETQRNKGNFPGRFSGRQFSNSRSEMNVSTLELGDSALYLCASSLAVLGIGGETQYFGPGTRLLVL.

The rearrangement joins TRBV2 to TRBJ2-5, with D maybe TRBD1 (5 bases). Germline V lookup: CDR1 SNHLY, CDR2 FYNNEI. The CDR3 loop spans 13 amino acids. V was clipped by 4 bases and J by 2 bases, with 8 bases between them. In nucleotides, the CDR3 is TGTGCCAGCAGTGGAGACAGACAAGAGACCCAGTACTTC. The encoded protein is CASSGDRQETQYF.

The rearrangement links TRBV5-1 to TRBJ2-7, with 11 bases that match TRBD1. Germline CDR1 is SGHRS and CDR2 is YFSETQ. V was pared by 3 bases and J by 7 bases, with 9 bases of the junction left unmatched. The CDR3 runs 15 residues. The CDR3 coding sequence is TGCGCCAGCAGCTCTGGAGGACAGGGGGCGGAAGAGCAGTACTTC. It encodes CASSSGGQGAEEQYF.

The CDR3 nucleotides read TGTGCCATCAGTGGACAGGAGCTCACCGGGGAGCTGTTTTTT. Translating gives CAISGQELTGELFF. The chain uses TRBV10-3 and TRBJ2-2; D may be TRBD1 (6 bases). The germline V gene encodes CDR1 ENHRY and CDR2 SYGVKD. The V gene lost 4 bases and the J gene lost 4 bases, with 10 bases spanning the gap. CDR3 size: 14 residues.

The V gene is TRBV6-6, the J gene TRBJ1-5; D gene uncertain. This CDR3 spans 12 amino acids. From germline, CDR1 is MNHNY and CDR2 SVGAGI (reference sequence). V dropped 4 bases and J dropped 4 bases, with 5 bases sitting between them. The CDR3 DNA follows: TGTGCCAGCAGTTTAGAGAATCAGCCCCAGCATTTT. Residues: CASSLENQPQHF.

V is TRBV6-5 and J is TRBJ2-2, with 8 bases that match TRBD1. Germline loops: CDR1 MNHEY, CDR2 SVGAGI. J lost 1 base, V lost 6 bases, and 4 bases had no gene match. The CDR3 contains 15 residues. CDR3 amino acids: CASSPRGQNTGELFF. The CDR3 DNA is TGTGCCAGCAGCCCCAGGGGGCAGAACACCGGGGAGCTGTTTTTT.

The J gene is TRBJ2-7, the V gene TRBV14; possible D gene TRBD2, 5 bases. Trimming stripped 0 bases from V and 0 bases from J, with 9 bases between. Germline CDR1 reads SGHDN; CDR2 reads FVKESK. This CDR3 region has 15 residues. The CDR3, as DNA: TGTGCCAGCAGCCAAGAGATTGGGAGCTCCTACGAGCAGTACTTC. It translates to CASSQEIGSSYEQYF.

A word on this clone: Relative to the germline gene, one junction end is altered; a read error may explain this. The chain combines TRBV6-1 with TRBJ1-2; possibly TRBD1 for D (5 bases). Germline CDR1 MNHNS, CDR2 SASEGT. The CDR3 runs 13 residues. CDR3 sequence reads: CASSDQGPAENFF. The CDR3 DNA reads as TGTGCCAGCAGTGATCAGGGCCCGGCTGAGAATTTCTTC.

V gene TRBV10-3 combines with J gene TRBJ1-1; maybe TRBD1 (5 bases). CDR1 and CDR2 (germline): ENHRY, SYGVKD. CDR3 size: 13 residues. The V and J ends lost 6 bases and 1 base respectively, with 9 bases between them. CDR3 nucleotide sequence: TGTGCCATCAGGAAGACAGAGAACACTGAAGCTTTCTTT. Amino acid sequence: CAIRKTENTEAFF.

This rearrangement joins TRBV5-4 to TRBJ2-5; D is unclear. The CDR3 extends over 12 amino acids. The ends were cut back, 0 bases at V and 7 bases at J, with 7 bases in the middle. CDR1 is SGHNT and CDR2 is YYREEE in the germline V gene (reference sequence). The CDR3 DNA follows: TGTGCCAGCAGCTTGGAACACGGGACCCAGTACTTC. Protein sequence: CASSLEHGTQYF.

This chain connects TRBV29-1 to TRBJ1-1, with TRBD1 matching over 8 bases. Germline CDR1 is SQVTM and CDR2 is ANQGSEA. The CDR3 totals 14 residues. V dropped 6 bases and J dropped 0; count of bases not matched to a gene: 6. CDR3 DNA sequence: TGCAGCGTGGTCGGGACAGGCCTGAACACTGAAGCTTTCTTT. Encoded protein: CSVVGTGLNTEAFF.

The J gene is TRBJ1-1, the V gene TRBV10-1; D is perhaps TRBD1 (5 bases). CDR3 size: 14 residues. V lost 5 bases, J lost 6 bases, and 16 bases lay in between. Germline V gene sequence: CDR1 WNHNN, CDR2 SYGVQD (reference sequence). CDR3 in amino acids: CASSPGTVNAEAFF. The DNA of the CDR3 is TGCGCCAGCAGTCCCGGGACGGTCAACGCTGAAGCTTTCTTT.

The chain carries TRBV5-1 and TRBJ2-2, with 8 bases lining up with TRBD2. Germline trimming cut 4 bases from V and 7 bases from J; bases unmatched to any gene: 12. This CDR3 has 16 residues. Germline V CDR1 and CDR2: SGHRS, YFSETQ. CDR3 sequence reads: CASSLPSGGASGELFF. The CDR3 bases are TGCGCCAGCAGCCTACCAAGCGGGGGAGCCAGCGGGGAGCTGTTTTTT.